This T cell receptor (beta chain) was recorded in a study of cytomegalovirus exposure and HLA in healthy donors. In the PCR, 60 Vbeta and 13 Jbeta primers were used. Using immunoSEQ multiplex PCR, the repertoire was profiled, and TCRdb retains in-frame clones only, with some absent. This table has approximately 140,000 clones, around 78% appearing once. CDR1 is SQVTM and CDR2 is ANQGSEA in the germline V gene. V dropped 4 bases and J dropped 1 base, with 9 bases sitting between them. CDR3 length: 13 amino acids. Study findings and constraints: Per a prior analysis, the majority of TCR beta V segments were productive roughly 90% or roughly 30% of the time. Usually a TCR sequence was rare, but some public TCRs were found in many donors.

This clone was recorded only once. Its antigen is unidentified. The receptor was derived from a young woman in good health and CMV-seronegative. V usage is TRBV29-1 and J usage is TRBJ2-3, with D maybe TRBD1 (6 bases). Input material: PBMCs. This CDR3 is CSVVQGRTDTQYF. CDR3 DNA sequence: TGCAGCGTTGTGCAGGGGCGCACAGATACGCAGTATTTT.